This T cell receptor beta chain is from a study of blood T cell repertoires in COVID-19 (dated by TCRdb to about 2020). About the study as a whole: Samples covering the acute and convalescent phases of COVID-19 were provided by collaborators in the United States, Italy and Spain. Samples were obtained from the ongoing ImmuneRACE study (first 160 participants) and from about 1,300 subjects provided by 6 global collaborators. HLA class I and class II types, where available, came from metadata supplied by the sample provider rather than from assay-based typing. The repertoires were released in a freely available public database intended as a resource for research on the immune response to SARS-CoV-2. A de-identified subject ID, COVID-19 status, age in years and sex were almost always included in the sample metadata. Subjects who had been exposed to COVID-19, were actively infected with it, or had recovered from it provided the deeply sampled blood TCRbeta repertoires that made up the dataset. The prospective study material was composed of cDNA or gDNA derived from T cells, B-cell-depleted T cells, or PBMCs. General findings and caveats noted by the study authors: Clinical and demographic metadata were provided uncurated, with the amount varying by source and participant.

TCRbeta CDR3 regions were amplified from genomic DNA using the immunoSEQ Assay, a bias-controlled multiplex PCR. The paper's data handling went like this. Within the assay, amplification of reference gene primers was used to estimate how many nucleated cells each sample contained. To quantify the absolute abundance of each unique TCRbeta CDR3 rearrangement, sequence reads were collapsed and filtered. For each sample, productive Simpson clonality was calculated by taking the square root of Simpson's diversity index across productive rearrangements. In its TCRdb copy, this immuneACCESS table keeps in-frame sequences only and misses some clones. Where compared with another copy, unresolved V genes explain less than half of these, and the others have no known cause. The V and J calls and clone size are taken from that table; D and trimming were inferred from the DNA. Counted in this sample were hundreds of thousands of clones; 85% of them appeared once. The ten largest account for roughly 2.5% of the sample.

Spanning cysteine to phenylalanine, the CDR3 consists of 15 amino acids. Just CDR3 DNA is preserved here, 45 bases in frame from base 1. V and J lose 6 bases and 7 bases, and a span of 16 bases separates them. According to the germline V gene, CDR1 reads MNHEY and CDR2 reads SVGAGI. On this clone: No antigen is known for it. Within one base of it there is no much larger clone, and no base qualities were kept.

Participants in the prospective study were aged roughly 18 to 100 years, lived in about two dozen United States geographic areas, and enrolled through a virtual design. In the prospective study, cohorts were assigned on the basis of participant-reported clinical history obtained from a screening survey and a study questionnaire. Recovered participants in ImmuneRACE Cohort 3 were defined by two consecutive negative NP/OP PCR tests, clearance by a healthcare professional, or resolution of symptoms. In the prospective study, whole blood, serum and a nasopharyngeal or oropharyngeal swab were collected from each participant by mobile phlebotomists. Prospective study participants could optionally give additional blood draws and questionnaires over an approximately 2-month period. Prospective study blood samples were shipped either frozen or at room temperature before DNA extraction.

Recombination connected TRBV6-5 to TRBJ1-6, with the D gene call left open. This TCR derives from a woman aged 45-59 years who had recovered from COVID-19. Sequencing was done on a sample of PBMCs or T cells enriched from blood (not recorded which). The DNA reads TGTGCCAGCAGATATGAAGTGGGCCGAAATTCACCCCTCCACTTT. It specifies CASRYEVGRNSPLHF.